This TCR beta chain was retrieved from a study of graft-versus-host responses after intestinal transplantation. As concerns this clone: The antigen remains undetermined.

V was trimmed by 3 bases and J by 1 base, leaving 13 bases between them. This CDR3 has 15 residues. The germline CDR1 and CDR2 sequences are SGHVS and FQNEAQ. Sequenced by immunoSEQ multiplex PCR; TCRdb stores in-frame clones only, minus some. Among 90,000 to 150,000 clones listed, approximately 95% were seen once. The source of this sequence is a human donor who received an intestinal transplant. Sequenced material: unstimulated CD4+ T cells sorted from spleen or lymph node cells, taken before intestinal transplant. The chain recombines TRBV7-8 with TRBJ2-7; D might be TRBD1 or TRBD2, each matching 5 bases. The CDR3 sequence is CASSFRDGISYEQYF. CDR3 nucleotide sequence: TGTGCCAGCAGCTTCCGGGACGGGATTTCCTACGAGCAGTACTTC. The full variable domain, rest sourced from reference TRBV7-8 and TRBJ2-7, is GAGVSQSPRYKVAKRGQDVALRCDPISGHVSLFWYQQALGQGPEFLTYFQNEAQLDKSGLPSDRFFAERPEGSVSTLKIQRTQQEDSAVYLCASSFRDGISYEQYFGPGTRLTVT.